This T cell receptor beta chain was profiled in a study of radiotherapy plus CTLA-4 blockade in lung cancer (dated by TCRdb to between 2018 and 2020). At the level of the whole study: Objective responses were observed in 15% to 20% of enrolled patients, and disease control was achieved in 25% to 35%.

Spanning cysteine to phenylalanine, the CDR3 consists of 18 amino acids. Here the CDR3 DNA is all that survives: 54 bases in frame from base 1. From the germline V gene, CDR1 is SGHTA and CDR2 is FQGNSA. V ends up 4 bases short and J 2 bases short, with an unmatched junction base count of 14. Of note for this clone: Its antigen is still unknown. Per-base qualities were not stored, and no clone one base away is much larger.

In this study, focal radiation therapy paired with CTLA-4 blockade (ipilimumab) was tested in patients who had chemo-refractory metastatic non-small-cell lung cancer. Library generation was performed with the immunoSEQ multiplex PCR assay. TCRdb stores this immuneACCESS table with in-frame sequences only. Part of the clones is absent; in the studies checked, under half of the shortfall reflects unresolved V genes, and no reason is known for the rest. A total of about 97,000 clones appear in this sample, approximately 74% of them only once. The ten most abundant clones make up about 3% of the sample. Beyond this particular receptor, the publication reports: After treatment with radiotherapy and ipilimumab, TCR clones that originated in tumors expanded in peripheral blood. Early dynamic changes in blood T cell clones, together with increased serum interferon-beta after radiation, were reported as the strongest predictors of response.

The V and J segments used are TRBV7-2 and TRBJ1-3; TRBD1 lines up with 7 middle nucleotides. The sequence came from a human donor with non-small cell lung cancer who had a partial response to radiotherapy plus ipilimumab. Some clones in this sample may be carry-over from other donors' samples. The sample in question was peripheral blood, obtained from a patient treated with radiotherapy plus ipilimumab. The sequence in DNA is TGTGCCAGCAGCTCGGGGACAGTCCACGTAAGGACTGGAAACACCATATATTTT. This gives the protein CASSSGTVHVRTGNTIYF.